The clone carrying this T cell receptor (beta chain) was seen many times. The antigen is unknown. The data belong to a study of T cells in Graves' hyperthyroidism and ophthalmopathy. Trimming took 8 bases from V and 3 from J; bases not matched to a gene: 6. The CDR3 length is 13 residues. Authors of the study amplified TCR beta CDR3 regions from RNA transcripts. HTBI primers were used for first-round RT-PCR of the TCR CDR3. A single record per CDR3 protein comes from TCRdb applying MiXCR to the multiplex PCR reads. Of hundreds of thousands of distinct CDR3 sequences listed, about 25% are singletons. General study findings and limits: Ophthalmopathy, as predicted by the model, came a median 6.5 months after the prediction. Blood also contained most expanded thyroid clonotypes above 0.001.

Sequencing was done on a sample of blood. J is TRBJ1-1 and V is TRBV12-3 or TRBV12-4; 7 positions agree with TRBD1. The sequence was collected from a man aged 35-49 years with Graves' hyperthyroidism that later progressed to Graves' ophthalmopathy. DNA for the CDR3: TGTGCCAGCCAACAGGGGATTTACACTGAAGCTTTCTTT. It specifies CASQQGIYTEAFF.